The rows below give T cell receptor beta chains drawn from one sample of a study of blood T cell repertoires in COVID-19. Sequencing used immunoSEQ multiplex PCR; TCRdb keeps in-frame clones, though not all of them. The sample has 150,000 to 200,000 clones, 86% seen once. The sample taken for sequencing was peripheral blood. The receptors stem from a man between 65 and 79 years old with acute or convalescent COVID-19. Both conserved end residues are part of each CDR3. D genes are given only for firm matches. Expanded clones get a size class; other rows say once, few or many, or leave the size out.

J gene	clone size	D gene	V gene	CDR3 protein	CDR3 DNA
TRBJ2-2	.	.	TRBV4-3	CASSQVWRLTGELFF	TGCGCCAGCAGCCAAGTCTGGAGGCTCACCGGGGAGCTGTTTTTT
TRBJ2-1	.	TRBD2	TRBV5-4	CASSASGTRNEQFF	TGTGCCAGCAGCGCGAGCGGGACCCGTAATGAGCAGTTCTTC
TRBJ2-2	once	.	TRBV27	CASSSDYTGELFF	TGTGCCAGCAGTTCAGATTATACCGGGGAGCTGTTTTTT
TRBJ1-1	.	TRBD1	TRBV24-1	CATSDPTQGDTEAFF	TGTGCCACCAGTGACCCCACACAGGGGGACACTGAAGCTTTCTTT
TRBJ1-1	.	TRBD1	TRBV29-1	CSVVRQGRNTEAFF	TGCAGCGTTGTCCGACAGGGTAGGAACACTGAAGCTTTCTTT
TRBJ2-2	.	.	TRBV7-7	CASSFGAGEAGELFF	TGTGCCAGCAGCTTCGGGGCAGGGGAAGCCGGGGAGCTGTTTTTT
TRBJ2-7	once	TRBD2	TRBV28	CASSSSGSINEQYF	TGTGCCAGCAGTTCTAGCGGGAGTATCAACGAGCAGTACTTC
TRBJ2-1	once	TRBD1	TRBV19	CASKTGYSYNEQFF	TGTGCCAGTAAGACAGGGTATTCCTACAATGAGCAGTTCTTC
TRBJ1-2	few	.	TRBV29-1	CSVGRNYGYTF	TGCAGCGTTGGCAGGAACTATGGCTACACCTTC
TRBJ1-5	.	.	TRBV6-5	CASRAWAGYQPQHF	TGTGCCAGCAGGGCCTGGGCGGGGTATCAGCCCCAGCATTTT
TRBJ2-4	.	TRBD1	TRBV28	CASSSPWTGGDIQYF	TGTGCCAGCAGTTCACCCTGGACAGGGGGAGACATTCAGTACTTC
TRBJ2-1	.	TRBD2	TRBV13	CASRLAGGSNEQFF	TGTGCCAGCCGCCTAGCGGGGGGGAGCAATGAGCAGTTCTTC
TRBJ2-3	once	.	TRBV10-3	CAISGGVGGGDTQYF	TGTGCCATCAGTGGGGGTGTGGGGGGAGGAGATACGCAGTATTTT
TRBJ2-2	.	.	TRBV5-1	CASSSAASWTGELFF	TGCGCCAGCAGCTCAGCGGCGAGTTGGACCGGGGAGCTGTTTTTT
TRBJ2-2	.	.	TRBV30	CAWSVFPEAGELFF	TGTGCCTGGAGTGTTTTCCCTGAGGCCGGGGAGCTGTTTTTT
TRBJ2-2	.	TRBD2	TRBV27	CASTRTSGRTGELFF	TGTGCCAGCACCCGGACTAGCGGGAGAACCGGGGAGCTGTTTTTT
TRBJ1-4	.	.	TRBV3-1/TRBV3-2	CASSQDPGPNEKLFF	TGTGCCAGCAGCCAAGATCCGGGTCCTAATGAAAAACTGTTTTTT
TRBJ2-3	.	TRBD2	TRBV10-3	CATQREGTDTQYF	TGTGCCACCCAGCGGGAGGGAACAGATACGCAGTATTTT
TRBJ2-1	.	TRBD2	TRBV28	CASSSLAGGLYNEQFF	TGTGCCAGCAGCTCCCTAGCGGGAGGCCTCTACAATGAGCAGTTCTTC
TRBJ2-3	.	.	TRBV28	CASSSYGDTQYF	TGTGCCAGCAGTTCATACGGGGATACGCAGTATTTT
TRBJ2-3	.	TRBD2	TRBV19	CASSSRTSGVFSTDTQYF	TGTGCCAGTAGTTCTAGGACTAGCGGGGTTTTTAGCACAGATACGCAGTATTTT
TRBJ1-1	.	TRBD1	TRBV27	CASSSSLWDRATEAFF	TGTGCCAGCAGTTCATCCCTATGGGACAGGGCCACTGAAGCTTTCTTT
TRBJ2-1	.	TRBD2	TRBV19	CASSIGGGRAVVNEQFF	TGTGCCAGTAGTATAGGAGGCGGGAGGGCCGTGGTAAATGAGCAGTTCTTC